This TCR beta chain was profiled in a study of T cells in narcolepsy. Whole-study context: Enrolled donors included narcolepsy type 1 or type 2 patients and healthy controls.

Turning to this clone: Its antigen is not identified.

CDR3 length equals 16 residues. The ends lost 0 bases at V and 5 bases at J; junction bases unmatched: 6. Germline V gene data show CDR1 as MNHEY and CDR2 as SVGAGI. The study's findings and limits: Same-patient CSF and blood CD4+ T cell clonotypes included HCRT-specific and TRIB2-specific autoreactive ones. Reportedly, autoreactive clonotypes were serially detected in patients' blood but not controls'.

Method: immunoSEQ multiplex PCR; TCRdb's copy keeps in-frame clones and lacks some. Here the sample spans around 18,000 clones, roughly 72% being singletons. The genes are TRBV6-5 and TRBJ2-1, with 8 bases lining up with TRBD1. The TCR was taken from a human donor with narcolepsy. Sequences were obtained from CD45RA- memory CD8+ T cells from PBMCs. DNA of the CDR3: TGTGCCAGCAGTTACTCCCCCAGGGGGCATGACAATGAGCAGTTCTTC. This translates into CASSYSPRGHDNEQFF.